Listed below are T cell receptor beta chains from one sample, sequenced in a study of blood T cell repertoires in COVID-19. Libraries were prepared by immunoSEQ multiplex PCR; TCRdb keeps only in-frame clonotypes and omits some of them. The sample lists 150,000 to 180,000 clones, 65% to 90% occurring once. Input material: peripheral blood. These receptors originate from a woman aged 55-75 years with COVID-19, enrolled during active disease. The CDR3 runs from the conserved cysteine through the conserved F or W. Each record gives: D gene, J gene, clone size, V gene, CDR3 DNA, CDR3 protein. The D gene is left open where the match is weak. Clone size is given for some rows only: seen once, a few or many times, or a class if the clone is expanded.

TRBD2 | TRBJ2-5 | NA | TRBV9 | TGTGCCAGCAGCGTCGGGACTAGGGGACAAGAGACCCAGTACTTC | CASSVGTRGQETQYF
NA | TRBJ1-5 | NA | TRBV27 | TGTGCCAGCAGTTTCGGGGGGCCTCAGCCCCAGCATTTT | CASSFGGPQPQHF
NA | TRBJ1-2 | once | TRBV9 | TGTGCCAGCAGCGCCCAGGTAGGGGTTAACTATGGCTACACCTTC | CASSAQVGVNYGYTF
TRBD1 | TRBJ1-4 | few | TRBV3-1/TRBV3-2 | TGTGCCAGCAGCCAAGAAACAGGGGCACTGTTTTTT | CASSQETGALFF
TRBD1 | TRBJ1-4 | NA | TRBV27 | TGTGCCAGTACAGGGGGAACTAATGAAAAACTGTTTTTT | CASTGGTNEKLFF
NA | TRBJ1-1 | NA | TRBV18 | TGTGCCAGCTCACTTGACAGTTGGGATGAAGCTTTCTTT | CASSLDSWDEAFF
TRBD1 | TRBJ1-6 | NA | TRBV5-8 | TGTGCCAGCAGTTCCACAGGGGTCGGATCACCCCTCCACTTT | CASSSTGVGSPLHF
NA | TRBJ2-6 | NA | TRBV15 | TGTGCCACCAGCGACCAGGGTAGTGGGGCCAACGTCCTGACTTTC | CATSDQGSGANVLTF
NA | TRBJ1-3 | NA | TRBV14 | TGTGCCAGCAGCTACACCTCTGGAAACACCATATATTTT | CASSYTSGNTIYF
NA | TRBJ1-2 | NA | TRBV5-1 | TGCGCCAGCAGCTTGGTGATGACCGCGGACTATGGCTACACCTTC | CASSLVMTADYGYTF
NA | TRBJ1-2 | NA | TRBV9 | TGTGCCAGCAGCTTCGGTGGCAGGTCGAGAGGCTACACCTTC | CASSFGGRSRGYTF
TRBD1 | TRBJ1-5 | NA | TRBV6-5 | TGTGCCAGCAGTACAGGGGGCGTGGGCCAGCCCCAGCATTTT | CASSTGGVGQPQHF
NA | TRBJ2-2 | NA | TRBV7-9 | TGTGCCAGCAGACAGGGCAACACCGGGGAGCTGTTTTTT | CASRQGNTGELFF
TRBD1 | TRBJ1-5 | NA | TRBV7-8 | TGTGCCAGCAGCCCTTTAACAGGGGGGAGAAGCAATCAGCCCCAGCATTTT | CASSPLTGGRSNQPQHF
NA | TRBJ2-5 | few | TRBV7-2 | TGTGCCAGCAGCTCACCCCCCGGGGAAGAGACCCAGTACTTC | CASSSPPGEETQYF
NA | TRBJ2-7 | NA | TRBV5-1 | TGCGCCAGTCGACGGACAGATTATTACGAGCAGTACTTC | CASRRTDYYEQYF
NA | TRBJ2-2 | once | TRBV6-1 | TGTGCCAGCAGTGAATCGAGGACCGGGGAGCTGTTTTTT | CASSESRTGELFF
NA | TRBJ2-2 | NA | TRBV30 | TGTGCCTGGAGCCCCGGGACACTTAACACCGGGGAGCTGTTTTTT | CAWSPGTLNTGELFF
NA | TRBJ2-3 | NA | TRBV5-3 | TGTGCCACTCACGGGTCGGGAACGGGCCTGTTTAGCACAGATACGCAGTATTTT | CATHGSGTGLFSTDTQYF
TRBD2 | TRBJ2-1 | NA | TRBV5-5 | TGTGCCAGCAGCTTAAGGACTAGCGGGAGCCCGTTGTCTTACAATGAGCAGTTCTTC | CASSLRTSGSPLSYNEQFF
NA | TRBJ1-5 | few | TRBV7-9 | TGTGCCAGCAGCTTCACCCCTTTCTCCGGGACTTTCAAACAGCCCCAGCATTTT | CASSFTPFSGTFKQPQHF
TRBD1 | TRBJ1-1 | NA | TRBV27 | TGTGCCAGCAGGGGGACAGGGGCCACTGAAGCTTTCTTT | CASRGTGATEAFF